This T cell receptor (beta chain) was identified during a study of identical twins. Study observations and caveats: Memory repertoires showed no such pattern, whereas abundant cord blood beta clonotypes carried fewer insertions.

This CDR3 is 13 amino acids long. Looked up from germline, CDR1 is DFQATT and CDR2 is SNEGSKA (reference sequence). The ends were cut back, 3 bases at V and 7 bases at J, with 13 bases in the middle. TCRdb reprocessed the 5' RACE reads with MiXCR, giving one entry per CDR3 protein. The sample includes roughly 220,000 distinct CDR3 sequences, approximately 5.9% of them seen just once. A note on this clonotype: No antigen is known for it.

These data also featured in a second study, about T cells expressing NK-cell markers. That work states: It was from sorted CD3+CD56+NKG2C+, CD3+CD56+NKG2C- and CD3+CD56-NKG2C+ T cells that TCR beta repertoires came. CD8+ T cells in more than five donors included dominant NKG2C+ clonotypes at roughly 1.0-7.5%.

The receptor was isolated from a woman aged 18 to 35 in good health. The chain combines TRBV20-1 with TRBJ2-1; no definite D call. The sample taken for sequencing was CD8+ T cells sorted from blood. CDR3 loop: CSASQVSRNEQFF. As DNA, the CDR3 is TGCAGTGCTAGTCAGGTCAGTCGGAATGAGCAGTTCTTC.